The 23 T cell receptor beta chains listed next were all sequenced from one sample in a study of early T cells in non-severe SARS-CoV-2 infection. Each CDR3 protein gets one entry after TCRdb re-called the 5' RACE reads with MiXCR. The profile shows 40,000 or so distinct CDR3 sequences, 7.5% to 9% of them singletons. The source was whole blood, collected at baseline. These receptors were collected from an adult who was a healthcare worker with PCR-confirmed SARS-CoV-2 infection or an uninfected control (not recorded which).

This rearrangement joins TRBV4-1 to TRBJ1-2, with D perhaps matching TRBD1 (5 bases). The CDR3 spans 15 residues. Trimming stripped 0 bases from V and 2 bases from J, with 10 bases between. Germline V lookup: CDR1 MGHRA, CDR2 YSYEKL. CDR3 residues: CASSQDYPGNYGYTF. CDR3 sequence (DNA): TGCGCCAGCAGCCAAGATTATCCAGGGAACTATGGCTACACCTTC.

The genes are TRBV7-2 and TRBJ2-7; perhaps TRBD1 as D (5 bases). From germline, CDR1 is SGHTA and CDR2 FQGNSA. The V and J ends lost 5 bases and 0 bases respectively, with 20 bases between them. The CDR3 runs 17 residues. The CDR3 sequence: CASSQSSWAGNSYEQYF. CDR3 bases: TGTGCCAGCAGCCAATCCAGTTGGGCAGGGAACTCCTACGAGCAGTACTTC.

This chain connects TRBV18 to TRBJ2-2; TRBD2 matches at 11 bases. Per the germline V gene, CDR1 is KGHSH and CDR2 is LQKENI. The CDR3 loop spans 15 amino acids. J lost 5 bases, V lost 5 bases, and 4 bases had no gene match. The CDR3 DNA reads as TGTGCCAGCTCAGCGACTAGCGGGGCTACCGGGGAGCTGTTTTTT. Translating gives CASSATSGATGELFF.

This clonotype was seen ten or more times. The genes are TRBV28 and TRBJ2-7; a possible D gene is TRBD1 (7 bases). Germline-derived CDR1 and CDR2 are MDHEN and SYDVKM. The CDR3 runs 12 residues. The V end lost 6 bases, the J end lost 9 bases, and 15 bases lay between the germline ends. The CDR3 sequence is CASRRDSGPQYF. CDR3 DNA sequence: TGTGCCAGCAGGCGGGACAGCGGGCCGCAGTACTTC.

This clonotype was counted at least ten times. V usage is TRBV7-2 and J usage is TRBJ2-1, with D unclear. Trimming stripped 5 bases from V and 8 bases from J, with 13 bases between. From germline, CDR1 is SGHTA and CDR2 FQGNSA. The length of the CDR3 is 13 residues. CDR3 loop: CASSPRPRYEQFF. The DNA of the CDR3 is TGTGCCAGCAGCCCACGCCCTAGGTATGAGCAGTTCTTC.

This clonotype was picked up a small number of times. This rearrangement joins TRBV5-3 to TRBJ2-2, with D perhaps matching TRBD2 (5 bases). TRBV5-3 is noted as an ORF with a role that remains uncertain. The CDR3 runs 13 residues. Trimming took 2 bases from V and 6 from J, leaving 8 bases between them. The CDR3 sequence is CARSFRGSGELFF. The CDR3 region has the DNA TGTGCCAGAAGCTTTCGAGGGTCCGGGGAGCTGTTTTTT.

The J gene is TRBJ2-7, the V gene TRBV7-2; maybe TRBD2 (7 bases). V lost 7 bases and J lost 0, with 16 bases in between. From germline, CDR1 is SGHTA and CDR2 FQGNSA. The CDR3 extends over 15 amino acids. CDR3 region: CASNPGRGSSYEQYF. CDR3 nucleotides: TGTGCCAGCAATCCGGGGAGGGGGAGCTCCTACGAGCAGTACTTC.

This clonotype was recorded at least ten times. The chain links TRBV29-1 to TRBJ1-2; D not certain. CDR3 length: 9 residues. Trimming left V 2 bases short and J 5 bases short, with 0 bases between. CDR1 and CDR2 (germline): SQVTM, ANQGSEA. CDR3 amino acids: CSVEYGYTF. The DNA for the CDR3 is TGCAGCGTTGAATATGGCTACACCTTC.

In nucleotides, the CDR3 is TGTGCCTGGAAAGAAAAGGGGTTCCAAGAGACCCAGTACTTC. This encodes CAWKEKGFQETQYF. The rearrangement links TRBV30 to TRBJ2-5; D is perhaps TRBD1 (5 bases). Trimming took off 4 bases at V and 1 base at J, with 13 bases between the two ends. Germline V gene data show CDR1 as GTSNPN and CDR2 as SVGIG (reference sequence). The CDR3 is made up of 14 amino acids.

This clonotype was seen many times. The V call is TRBV7-2, the J call TRBJ2-1; D not resolved. The CDR3 covers 12 residues. CDR1 SGHTA and CDR2 FQGNSA come from the germline V gene. Trimming took 0 bases from V and 8 from J, leaving 5 bases between them. The DNA of the CDR3 is TGTGCCAGCAGCTTAGCGGGCTATGAGCAGTTCTTC. Translating it yields CASSLAGYEQFF.

The J gene is TRBJ1-1, the V gene TRBV6-5, with no clear D. The length of the CDR3 is 12 residues. From germline, CDR1 is MNHEY and CDR2 SVGAGI. Trimming took off 4 bases at V and 12 bases at J, with 15 bases between the two ends. CDR3 DNA sequence: TGTGCCAGCAGTTCCGGAACTAAGAGGACTTTCTTT. Translated: CASSSGTKRTFF.

V is TRBV7-2 and J is TRBJ2-7, with 7 bases aligning to TRBD2. This CDR3 has 16 amino acids. Germline lookup yields CDR1 SGHTA and CDR2 FQGNSA. Trimming at V came to 1 base and at J to 1 base, leaving 7 bases not matched to a gene. The CDR3 is CASSLVGGSISYEQYF. The CDR3 DNA sequence: TGTGCCAGCAGCTTAGTCGGGGGGAGTATATCCTACGAGCAGTACTTC. Full variable domain (rest looked up from reference TRBV7-2 and TRBJ2-7): GAGVSQSPSNKVTEKGKDVELRCDPISGHTALYWYRQSLGQGLEFLIYFQGNSAPDKSGLPSDRFSAERTGGSVSTLTIQRTQQEDSAVYLCASSLVGGSISYEQYFGPGTRLTVT.

This clonotype was picked up many times. The chain carries TRBV7-6 and TRBJ2-1, with TRBD2 identical over 7 bases. The CDR3 has 15 residues. V shed 1 base and J 8 bases; nucleotides not matched to a gene: 8. The V gene's germline CDR1 is SGHVS and CDR2 FNYEAQ. CDR3 region: CASSLGTRGLDEQFF. CDR3 bases: TGTGCCAGCAGCTTAGGGACTAGAGGGTTAGATGAGCAGTTCTTC.

In its sample, this clonotype was seen a few times. The V gene is TRBV27, the J gene TRBJ2-3; D gene uncertain. The V end was cut by 2 bases, the J end by 2 bases, with 8 bases between. This CDR3 has 14 residues. Germline CDR1 MNHEY, CDR2 SMNVEV (reference sequence). CDR3 sequence (DNA): TGTGCCAGCAGTTTAACCGAATCCACAGATACGCAGTATTTT. This codes for CASSLTESTDTQYF.

The chain combines TRBV24-1 with TRBJ2-5; 7 bases line up with TRBD1. Unmatched junction bases numbered 7, after V lost 2 bases and J lost 2 bases. CDR1 and CDR2 from the germline V gene are KGHDR and SFDVKD. The CDR3 loop spans 16 amino acids. This chain's CDR3 is CATSDWTGTAQETQYF. CDR3 nucleotides: TGTGCCACCAGTGATTGGACCGGGACAGCTCAAGAGACCCAGTACTTC.

By its share, this clonotype is medium-sized. The V gene is TRBV28, the J gene TRBJ2-1, with D perhaps TRBD2 (5 bases). Germline CDR1 and CDR2: MDHEN and SYDVKM. The V gene lost 5 bases and the J gene lost 9 bases, with 17 bases spanning the gap. The CDR3 loop spans 14 amino acids. CDR3 in amino acids: CASSTRPGEGEQFF. For the CDR3, the DNA is TGTGCCAGCAGTACCCGCCCCGGGGAAGGTGAGCAGTTCTTC.

This clonotype showed up many times. This rearrangement joins TRBV9 to TRBJ1-1; D unresolved. Trimming stripped 0 bases from V and 1 base from J, with 16 bases between. Germline-derived CDR1 and CDR2 are SGDLS and YYNGEE. The CDR3 is made up of 17 amino acids. The CDR3 loop reads CASSVADVPSRNTEAFF. The CDR3 bases are TGTGCCAGCAGCGTAGCAGACGTGCCGAGTCGGAACACTGAAGCTTTCTTT.

This clonotype was detected only a few times. J is TRBJ2-7 and V is TRBV6-5; D not certain. The CDR3 is made up of 13 amino acids. Trimming removed 5 bases at V and 7 bases at J, with 15 bases between. CDR1 is MNHEY and CDR2 is SVGAGI in the germline V gene. The DNA for the CDR3 is TGTGCCAGCAGTCCGACGAACCCACAGGAGCAGTACTTC. Translating it yields CASSPTNPQEQYF.

This clonotype has at least ten counts. The J gene is TRBJ2-1, the V gene TRBV12-3 or TRBV12-4; D gene unclear. This CDR3 comprises 14 residues. The V and J ends lost 2 bases and 4 bases respectively, with 9 bases between them. The CDR3 DNA reads TGTGCCAGCAGTTTATCTGACGGATACAATGAGCAGTTCTTC. As protein: CASSLSDGYNEQFF.

This clonotype has at least ten counts. The chain is built from TRBV11-2 and TRBJ2-1; D is unresolved. In germline, CDR1 is SGHAT, CDR2 FQNNGV. V lost 5 bases, J lost 7 bases, and 9 bases lay in between. CDR3 length: 12 residues. The CDR3 protein is CASSPVLNEQFF. DNA of the CDR3: TGTGCCAGCAGCCCCGTTCTGAATGAGCAGTTCTTC. Variable domain in full (rest from reference TRBV11-2 and TRBJ2-1): EAGVAQSPRYKIIEKRQSVAFWCNPISGHATLYWYQQILGQGPKLLIQFQNNGVVDDSQLPKDRFSAERLKGVDSTLKIQPAKLEDSAVYLCASSPVLNEQFFGPGTRLTVL.

This clonotype was observed a handful of times. The chain uses TRBV3-1 and TRBJ2-5; D gene unclear. This CDR3 region has 15 residues. The germline V and J ends were trimmed by 1 base and 7 bases, with 16 bases remaining between them. The germline CDR1 and CDR2 sequences are LGHDT and YNNKEL (reference sequence). The CDR3 protein is CASSQGYSDPWTQYF. The CDR3 DNA reads TGTGCCAGCAGCCAAGGATACTCGGACCCGTGGACCCAGTACTTC.

In this sample, this clonotype turned up a few times. V and J are TRBV29-1 and TRBJ1-1; no definite D call. From germline, CDR1 is SQVTM and CDR2 ANQGSEA. CDR3 size: 12 residues. Here the CDR3 DNA reads TGCACCTTGACTAGGGAGAACACTGAAGCTTTCTTT. Translation: CTLTRENTEAFF.

This clonotype was seen at least ten times. This chain links TRBV10-3 with TRBJ2-5; 12 nucleotides match TRBD2. The CDR3 is made up of 15 amino acids. V dropped 6 bases and J dropped 2; count of bases not matched to a gene: 4. CDR1 and CDR2 from the germline V gene are ENHRY and SYGVKD. Here the CDR3 DNA reads TGTGCCATCAGCCGACTAGCGGGGGAACAAGAGACCCAGTACTTC. Translation: CAISRLAGEQETQYF.